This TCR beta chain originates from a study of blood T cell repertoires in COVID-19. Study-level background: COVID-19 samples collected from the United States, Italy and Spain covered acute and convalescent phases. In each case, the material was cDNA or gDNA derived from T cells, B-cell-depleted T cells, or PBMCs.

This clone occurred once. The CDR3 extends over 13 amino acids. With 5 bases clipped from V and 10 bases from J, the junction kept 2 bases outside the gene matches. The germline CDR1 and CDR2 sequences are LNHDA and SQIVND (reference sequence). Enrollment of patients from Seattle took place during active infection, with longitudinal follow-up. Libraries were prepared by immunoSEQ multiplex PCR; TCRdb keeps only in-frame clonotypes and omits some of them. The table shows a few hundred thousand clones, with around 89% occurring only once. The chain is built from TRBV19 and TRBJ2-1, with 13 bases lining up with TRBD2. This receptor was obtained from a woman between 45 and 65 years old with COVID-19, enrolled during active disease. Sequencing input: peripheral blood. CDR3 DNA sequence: TGTGCCAGTAGTGGGACTAGCGGGATCGAGCAGTTCTTC. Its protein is CASSGTSGIEQFF.